One and the same sample provided the 15 T cell receptor beta chains below, sequenced in a study of blood T cell repertoires in COVID-19 (dated by TCRdb to 2019 to 2021). The receptor library was made with the immunoSEQ multiplex PCR assay. Held by TCRdb, this immuneACCESS table contains in-frame sequences only and omits some clones. Under half of the omission traces to an unresolved V gene where checked; the cause of the rest is unknown. The sample table records some 120,000 clones; about four fifths of these occur just once. The leading ten clones occupy roughly 15% of the sample. Sample: peripheral blood. Receptors were obtained from a woman aged 45-65 years with acute or convalescent COVID-19.

V usage is TRBV9 and J usage is TRBJ1-4, with 7 bases identical to TRBD1. The CDR3 length is 14 residues. Trimming removed 5 bases from V and 1 base from J; junction bases left unmatched: 2. Germline V gene sequence: CDR1 SGDLS, CDR2 YYNGEE. CDR3 in amino acids: CASSAGGTNEKLFF. The CDR3 DNA reads as TGTGCCAGCAGTGCAGGGGGAACTAATGAAAAACTGTTTTTT.

The gene calls are TRBV29-1 and TRBJ2-2, with D possibly TRBD2 on 7 matching bases. The CDR3 contains 13 residues. Trimming pared 7 bases from V and 3 bases from J, leaving 12 bases between. CDR1 and CDR2 (germline): SQVTM, ANQGSEA. CDR3 nucleotides: TGCAGCGCCGGGGGGCAGTACACCGGGGAGCTGTTTTTT. This sequence encodes CSAGGQYTGELFF.

This rearrangement joins TRBV30 to TRBJ1-2; 7 bases line up with TRBD1. Germline CDR1 reads GTSNPN; CDR2 reads SVGIG (reference sequence). Trimming cost V 3 bases and J 3 bases; bases outside gene matches: 4. This CDR3 has 13 amino acids. In nucleotides, the CDR3 is TGTGCCTGGAGCCTGACAGGGCACTATGGCTACACCTTC. It encodes CAWSLTGHYGYTF.

This chain joins TRBV11-2 and TRBJ2-1; D is unclear. CDR1 SGHAT and CDR2 FQNNGV come from the germline V gene. Trimming stripped 5 bases from V and 9 bases from J, with 11 bases between. CDR3 length: 12 residues. The DNA of the CDR3 is TGTGCCAGCAGCCAGGCTGAAGGTGAGCAGTTCTTC. Translated, it gives CASSQAEGEQFF.

This clone has just a few counts. This chain joins TRBV5-1 and TRBJ1-2; a possible D gene is TRBD1 (5 bases). The CDR3 length is 16 residues. CDR1 is SGHRS and CDR2 is YFSETQ in the germline V gene. V was pared by 0 bases and J by 8 bases, with 20 bases between. The CDR3 region has the DNA TGCGCCAGCAGCTTGGCCGCATTGAGAGGGGAGGACGGCTACACCTTC. It is translated as CASSLAALRGEDGYTF.

The chain is built from TRBV2 and TRBJ1-2; D possibly corresponds to TRBD1 (5 bases). The V end lost 6 bases, the J end lost 5 bases, and 16 bases lay between the germline ends. The germline gives CDR1 SNHLY, CDR2 FYNNEI. CDR3 length: 14 amino acids. The CDR3 DNA follows: TGTGCCAGCAGCGAGAAGACAGACACTTATGGCTACACCTTC. It translates to CASSEKTDTYGYTF.

The genes are TRBV5-8 and TRBJ1-5, with D unresolved. This CDR3 region has 14 residues. V was clipped by 6 bases and J by 6 bases, with 16 bases between them. Germline-derived CDR1 and CDR2 are SGHTS and YDEGEE. The CDR3 nucleotides are TGTGCCAGCAACTCCGGGGAGGGCATTCAGCCCCAGCATTTT. It is translated as CASNSGEGIQPQHF.

This clone was counted a single time. The chain links TRBV6-6 to TRBJ2-1; perhaps TRBD1 as D (5 bases). In germline, CDR1 is MNHNY, CDR2 SVGAGI (reference sequence). This CDR3 has 16 residues. V lost 0 bases and J lost 1, with 10 bases in between. The CDR3 sequence: CASSYSGRVSYNEQFF. The CDR3 coding sequence is TGTGCCAGCAGTTACTCGGGCAGGGTATCCTACAATGAGCAGTTCTTC.

The V gene is TRBV3-1 (or the pseudogene TRBV3-2), the J gene TRBJ2-3; TRBD2 is a possible D gene (7 bases). V lost 7 bases and J lost 5, with 22 bases in between. This CDR3 region has 16 residues. Germline assignment: CDR1 LGHDT and CDR2 YNNKEL (reference sequence). CDR3 sequence (DNA): TGTGCCAGCAACCGAGGGGGGGCCGATTTAGGAGATACGCAGTATTTT. Amino acids: CASNRGGADLGDTQYF.

This clone was seen just once. The chain recombines TRBV30 with TRBJ1-6, with D perhaps matching TRBD1 (6 bases). Germline CDR1 GTSNPN, CDR2 SVGIG (reference sequence). This CDR3 has 15 amino acids. Trimming took off 2 bases at V and 7 bases at J, with 15 bases between the two ends. This CDR3 reads CAWSSERGGNSPLHF. As DNA, the CDR3 is TGTGCCTGGAGTTCGGAAAGGGGGGGGAATTCACCCCTCCACTTT.

In its sample, this clone was seen once. The V call is TRBV11-2, the J call TRBJ2-1; 7 bases map to TRBD2. The V gene end was trimmed by 5 bases and the J gene end by 1 base; junction bases not matched to a gene: 11. The CDR3 is 17 residues long. CDR1 is SGHAT, CDR2 FQNNGV, per germline. The CDR3 bases are TGTGCCAGCAGCACAGCCTCAGCGGGGTTTTCCTACAATGAGCAGTTCTTC. It is translated as CASSTASAGFSYNEQFF.

The CDR3 spells CASSTLSLAGGTDTQYF. CDR3 in DNA: TGTGCCAGTAGTACCCTCTCACTAGCGGGGGGCACAGATACGCAGTATTTT. The V and J genes are TRBV19 and TRBJ2-3; TRBD2 matches at 11 bases. Germline V CDR1 and CDR2: LNHDA, SQIVND (reference sequence). The V and J ends lost 4 bases and 1 base, in that order; junction bases with no gene match: 7. CDR3 length equals 17 residues. The entire variable domain, with the rest obtained from reference TRBV19 and TRBJ2-3, is as follows: DGGITQSPKYLFRKEGQNVTLSCEQNLNHDAMYWYRQDPGQGLRLIYYSQIVNDFQKGDIAEGYSVSREKKESFPLTVTSAQKNPTAFYLCASSTLSLAGGTDTQYFGPGTRLTVL.

This chain uses TRBV19 with TRBJ1-5; TRBD1 is a possible D gene (6 bases). In germline, CDR1 is LNHDA, CDR2 SQIVND (reference sequence). Trimming removed 6 bases at V and 0 bases at J, with 12 bases between. This CDR3 region has 15 residues. The CDR3 region has the DNA TGTGCCAGTAGGGGGGGGCCTATTAGCAATCAGCCCCAGCATTTT. It yields the protein CASRGGPISNQPQHF.

This chain connects TRBV29-1 to TRBJ1-1; D gene unclear. CDR3 length: 11 residues. The germline gives CDR1 SQVTM, CDR2 ANQGSEA. Trimming left V 4 bases short and J 1 base short, with 4 bases between. This chain's CDR3 is CSVVRNTEAFF. The DNA of the CDR3 is TGCAGCGTTGTGAGGAACACTGAAGCTTTCTTT.

This chain links TRBV9 with TRBJ1-2; TRBD1 is a possible D gene (6 bases). The CDR3 has 14 residues. Trimming took off 3 bases at V and 7 bases at J, with 16 bases between the two ends. The germline CDR1 and CDR2 sequences are SGDLS and YYNGEE. The CDR3 coding sequence is TGTGCCAGCAGCGGCAGGGGCGTCCCGAGTGGCTACACCTTC. Translation gives CASSGRGVPSGYTF.